The 20 T cell receptor beta chains below all came from one sample that was sequenced in a study of blood T cell repertoires in COVID-19. Generated by immunoSEQ multiplex PCR, the TCRdb table keeps only in-frame clones and is missing some. The repertoire holds roughly 360,000 clones, around 84% seen once, with about 1% in the top ten. Material: peripheral blood. The receptors stem from a human donor with acute or convalescent COVID-19. The donor label of this sample is uncertain.

The genes are TRBV5-4 and TRBJ2-7; 7 nucleotides match TRBD1. V was pared by 8 bases and J by 2 bases, with 4 bases of the junction left unmatched. The CDR3 consists of 12 residues. The germline V gene has CDR1 SGHNT and CDR2 YYREEE (reference sequence). The CDR3 DNA follows: TGTGCCAGTGGACAGGAGGCCTACGAGCAGTACTTC. Its protein is CASGQEAYEQYF.

This clone was seen a few times. V usage is TRBV18 and J usage is TRBJ1-1; no reliable D call. In germline, CDR1 is KGHSH, CDR2 LQKENI. This CDR3 has 13 residues. V was pared by 2 bases and J by 4 bases, with 8 bases between. The CDR3 DNA sequence: TGTGCCAGCTCACCAGAGAGCGGCACTGAAGCTTTCTTT. Encoded protein: CASSPESGTEAFF.

The chain employs TRBV5-1 and TRBJ2-3, with TRBD1 matching over 11 bases. The CDR3 length is 15 residues. The V gene end was trimmed by 4 bases and the J gene end by 5 bases; junction bases not matched to a gene: 6. Germline V CDR1 and CDR2: SGHRS, YFSETQ. The CDR3 region has the DNA TGCGCCAGCAGCGTATCCGGGACAGGGGGAGATACGCAGTATTTT. Its translation: CASSVSGTGGDTQYF.

The chain couples TRBV28 to TRBJ1-4; TRBD1 matches at 9 bases. Looked up from germline, CDR1 is MDHEN and CDR2 is SYDVKM. This CDR3 has 15 amino acids. Trimming removed 5 bases from V and 8 bases from J; junction bases left unmatched: 9. The CDR3 here is CASSRTGGLGEKLFF. The DNA of the CDR3 is TGTGCCAGCAGTAGAACAGGGGGCCTAGGGGAAAAACTGTTTTTT.

CDR3 loop: CASRGQATVVEAFF. The CDR3 region has the DNA TGTGCCAGCAGGGGCCAGGCGACAGTCGTTGAAGCTTTCTTT. V usage is TRBV2 and J usage is TRBJ1-1, with D perhaps TRBD1 (5 bases). The V end was cut by 6 bases, the J end by 7 bases, with 18 bases between. This CDR3 has 14 amino acids. In germline, CDR1 is SNHLY, CDR2 FYNNEI.

This chain joins TRBV4-1 and TRBJ1-5, with D uncertain. This CDR3 is 17 amino acids long. V was shortened by 1 base and J by 8 bases, with 21 bases between the two germline ends. Germline V gene data show CDR1 as MGHRA and CDR2 as YSYEKL. Here the CDR3 DNA reads TGCGCCAGCAGCCAAGGACACGAACCCAGAGCCTCAGAGCCCCAGCATTTT. Its protein is CASSQGHEPRASEPQHF.

V and J are TRBV5-1 and TRBJ1-2; 8 positions agree with TRBD1. The V gene's germline CDR1 is SGHRS and CDR2 YFSETQ. This CDR3 has 16 amino acids. J gave up 4 bases and V 4 bases, and 12 bases lay outside the gene matches. CDR3 in amino acids: CASSDRYRGIFYGYTF. The CDR3 DNA is TGCGCCAGCAGCGACAGATACAGGGGGATTTTCTATGGCTACACCTTC.

V is TRBV15 and J is TRBJ2-1, with a tentative D call TRBD2 (6 bases). The CDR3 runs 13 residues. V dropped 8 bases and J dropped 0 bases, with 8 bases sitting between them. Germline V gene data show CDR1 as LNHNV and CDR2 as YYDKDF (reference sequence). The CDR3 region is CATGGSSYNEQFF. DNA of the CDR3: TGTGCCACCGGGGGGAGCTCCTACAATGAGCAGTTCTTC.

The V gene is TRBV2, the J gene TRBJ2-3; TRBD2 agrees at 9 bases. CDR3 length: 18 residues. The germline V gene encodes CDR1 SNHLY and CDR2 FYNNEI. J lost 5 bases, V lost 6 bases, and 18 bases had no gene match. The CDR3 DNA reads TGTGCCAGCAGAAAGACGGGGGCTAGCGGGGCCTCGGGAGATACGCAGTATTTT. Translated: CASRKTGASGASGDTQYF.

The chain uses TRBV27 and TRBJ2-1; D uncertain. V lost 8 bases and J lost 9, with 26 bases in between. Per the germline V gene, CDR1 is MNHEY and CDR2 is SMNVEV (reference sequence). CDR3 length equals 16 residues. The DNA for the CDR3 is TGTGCCAGCCATACACTGCGGCAAATACAATCAAGTGAGCAGTTCTTC. Translated: CASHTLRQIQSSEQFF.

The gene calls are TRBV28 and TRBJ2-4; 15 nucleotides match TRBD2. The CDR3 is 17 amino acids. The germline CDR1 and CDR2 sequences are MDHEN and SYDVKM. Trimming at V came to 11 bases and at J to 2 bases, leaving 10 bases not matched to a gene. The CDR3 protein is CAVWTSGRAGTKNIQYF. The CDR3 coding sequence is TGTGCCGTATGGACTAGCGGGAGGGCCGGAACCAAAAACATTCAGTACTTC. Full variable domain (outside the CDR3, taken from reference TRBV28 and TRBJ2-4): DVKVTQSSRYLVKRTGEKVFLECVQDMDHENMFWYRQDPGLGLRLIYFSYDVKMKEKGDIPEGYSVSREKKERFSLILESASTNQTSMYLCAVWTSGRAGTKNIQYFGAGTRLSVL.

This chain links TRBV18 with TRBJ1-1; D uncertain. The V end was cut by 3 bases, the J end by 5 bases, with 13 bases between. CDR1 and CDR2 from the germline V gene are KGHSH and LQKENI. CDR3 length: 14 amino acids. This CDR3 is CASSPRRERTEAFF. The CDR3 coding sequence is TGTGCCAGCTCACCCCGTAGGGAGAGGACTGAAGCTTTCTTT.

The chain is built from TRBV7-9 and TRBJ2-7, with 10 nucleotides matching TRBD2. V shed 2 bases, J shed 2 bases, and the junction held 12 bases outside the gene matches. CDR1 is SEHNR and CDR2 is FQNEAQ in the germline V gene (reference sequence). This CDR3 has 18 residues. CDR3 region: CASSLSAWTSGLPYEQYF. The CDR3 DNA reads TGTGCCAGCAGCTTATCGGCTTGGACTAGCGGATTACCCTACGAGCAGTACTTC.

This chain connects TRBV30 to TRBJ1-1; D gene unclear. The length of the CDR3 is 11 residues. CDR1 is GTSNPN, CDR2 SVGIG, per germline (reference sequence). Trimming took 7 bases from V and 3 from J, leaving 9 bases between them. In nucleotides, the CDR3 is TGTGCCTCGTTCGGGTACACTGAAGCTTTCTTT. Amino acids: CASFGYTEAFF.

The chain recombines TRBV7-2 with TRBJ2-7, with 8 nucleotides matching TRBD1. V shed 5 bases and J 6 bases; nucleotides not matched to a gene: 3. CDR1 and CDR2 from the germline V gene are SGHTA and FQGNSA. CDR3 length equals 12 residues. This CDR3 reads CASSRRGLEQYF. The CDR3 DNA reads TGTGCCAGCAGCCGCAGGGGGCTCGAGCAGTACTTC.

The count of this clone is one. V and J are TRBV15 and TRBJ1-4; the match to TRBD1 covers 9 bases. Trimming removed 9 bases from V and 4 bases from J; junction bases left unmatched: 3. The CDR3 consists of 13 residues. Per germline, CDR1 LNHNV and CDR2 YYDKDF (reference sequence). CDR3 sequence reads: CATQTGGNEKLFF. CDR3 sequence (DNA): TGTGCCACTCAGACAGGGGGTAATGAAAAACTGTTTTTT.

The V gene is TRBV29-1, the J gene TRBJ1-2; D gene uncertain. V was clipped by 6 bases and J by 4 bases, with 15 bases between them. Germline V CDR1 and CDR2: SQVTM, ANQGSEA. The CDR3 is 13 amino acids. This chain's CDR3 is CSVASDFSYGYTF. The CDR3 nucleotides are TGCAGCGTAGCCTCAGACTTCTCCTATGGCTACACCTTC. The whole variable domain, filled in from reference TRBV29-1 and TRBJ1-2, reads SAVISQKPSRDICQRGTSLTIQCQVDSQVTMMFWYRQQPGQSLTLIATANQGSEATYESGFVIDKFPISRPNLTFSTLTVSNMSPEDSSIYLCSVASDFSYGYTFGSGTRLTVV.

The CDR3 sequence: CASSFTGAYEQYF. In DNA form, the CDR3 reads TGTGCCAGCAGCTTTACAGGAGCCTACGAGCAGTACTTC. The chain is built from TRBV5-6 and TRBJ2-7; tentatively, D is TRBD1 (5 bases). The V and J ends lost 2 bases and 2 bases respectively, with 8 bases between them. This CDR3 is built from 13 residues. Per germline, CDR1 SGHDT and CDR2 YYEEEE.

This rearrangement joins TRBV2 to TRBJ2-1, with TRBD1 matching over 7 bases. CDR1 and CDR2 (germline): SNHLY, FYNNEI. This CDR3 has 12 residues. V lost 9 bases and J lost 9; bases outside the gene matches: 8. The CDR3 nucleotides read TGTGCCAGTGAAACAGGGGCGAGTGAGCAGTTCTTC. Amino acids: CASETGASEQFF.

The chain has TRBV21-1 and TRBJ1-4; the listed D gene, TRBD1, was not tested against the DNA. TRBV21-1 is recorded as a pseudogene. The CDR3 has 16 residues. CDR3 sequence: CASSEGTGGGNEKLFF. The CDR3 DNA sequence: TGTGCCAGCAGCGAGGGGACAGGGGGCGGTAATGAAAAACTGTTTTTT.